These 9 T cell receptor beta chains were all obtained from the same sample, sequenced in a study of cytotoxic CD8 clonotypes in ibrutinib-treated CLL. The protocol was immunoSEQ multiplex PCR, while the TCRdb copy is restricted to in-frame clones and leaves out a portion. The repertoire holds around 70,000 clones, with approximately 70% as singletons. This material consisted of PBMCs, taken after 12 months of ibrutinib treatment. The receptors originated from a human donor with chronic lymphocytic leukemia.

Here the CDR3 reads CASSERMGDTQYF. As DNA, the CDR3 is TGCGCCAGCAGTGAGCGCATGGGAGATACGCAGTATTTT. This rearrangement joins TRBV10-2 to TRBJ2-3; D remains ambiguous. V lost 2 bases and J 5 bases, leaving 8 bases between the germline ends. Germline V gives CDR1 WSHSY, CDR2 SAAADI. The CDR3 contains 13 residues.

This clone was observed a handful of times. The genes are TRBV19 and TRBJ1-4, with D uncertain. Germline assignment: CDR1 LNHDA and CDR2 SQIVND (reference sequence). This CDR3 contains 15 residues. The V gene lost 1 base and the J gene lost 5 bases, with 11 bases spanning the gap. CDR3 residues: CASSIARGSNEKLFF. The CDR3 coding sequence is TGTGCCAGTAGTATAGCCCGGGGATCGAATGAAAAACTGTTTTTT.

The chain couples TRBV19 to TRBJ1-6; D uncertain. This CDR3 is 15 amino acids long. V was clipped by 3 bases and J by 8 bases, with 14 bases between them. Germline loops: CDR1 LNHDA, CDR2 SQIVND (reference sequence). CDR3 sequence: CASSIPGRLYSPLHF. In DNA, the CDR3 is TGTGCCAGTAGTATTCCAGGACGTCTTTATTCACCCCTCCACTTT.

The V call is TRBV6-5, the J call TRBJ2-3; no clear D gene. Looked up from germline, CDR1 is MNHEY and CDR2 is SVGAGI. V was trimmed by 5 bases and J by 6 bases, leaving 12 bases between them. This CDR3 has 13 amino acids. The CDR3 loop reads CASSQLSRDTQYF. CDR3 DNA sequence: TGTGCCAGCAGTCAGCTAAGTCGGGATACGCAGTATTTT.

With regard to this clone: The same CDR3 is also encoded by other DNA sequences in this sample. V usage is TRBV9 and J usage is TRBJ2-7; a weak D match, TRBD2 (6 bases). Trimming removed 3 bases at V and 6 bases at J, with 13 bases between. CDR1 and CDR2 (germline): SGDLS, YYNGEE. CDR3 length: 13 amino acids. CDR3 residues: CASSAPRGGEQYF. For the CDR3, the DNA is TGTGCCAGCAGCGCACCGAGGGGAGGCGAGCAGTACTTC. The complete variable domain, with remaining parts taken from reference TRBV9 and TRBJ2-7, reads DSGVTQTPKHLITATGQRVTLRCSPRSGDLSVYWYQQSLDQGLQFLIQYYNGEERAKGNILERFSAQQFPDLHSELNLSSLELGDSALYFCASSAPRGGEQYFGPGTRLTVT.

The chain has TRBV6-4 and TRBJ2-3; no reliable D call. The V and J ends lost 5 bases and 0 bases respectively, with 9 bases between them. CDR3 size: 14 residues. Germline CDR1 is MRHNA and CDR2 is SNTAGT. Here the CDR3 reads CASSYSSSTDTQYF. CDR3 nucleotide sequence: TGTGCCAGCAGTTATAGCTCTAGCACAGATACGCAGTATTTT.

The rearrangement links TRBV10-2 to TRBJ1-2; the D gene is possibly TRBD1 (5 bases). Trimming pared 0 bases from V and 4 bases from J, leaving 6 bases between. Germline-derived CDR1 and CDR2 are WSHSY and SAAADI. This CDR3 has 13 residues. The CDR3 bases are TGCGCCAGCAGTGAGTCGGGGCCCTATGGCTACACCTTC. Its protein is CASSESGPYGYTF.

This clone was seen a few times. The gene calls are TRBV4-1 and TRBJ1-1; D unresolved. This CDR3 contains 14 residues. Looked up from germline, CDR1 is MGHRA and CDR2 is YSYEKL. V was cut by 2 bases and J by 3 bases, with 10 bases left in between. CDR3 loop: CASSQITVHTEAFF. The CDR3 DNA reads as TGCGCCAGCAGCCAAATAACAGTCCACACTGAAGCTTTCTTT.

In this sample, this clone turned up a few times. The chain recombines TRBV30 with TRBJ1-4, with 8 bases fitting TRBD1. The length of the CDR3 is 13 residues. J gave up 3 bases and V 5 bases, and 2 bases lay outside the gene matches. The germline gives CDR1 GTSNPN, CDR2 SVGIG (reference sequence). CDR3 protein: CAWAQGANEKLFF. CDR3 sequence (DNA): TGTGCCTGGGCACAGGGGGCTAATGAAAAACTGTTTTTT.